This T cell receptor (beta chain) stems from a study of cytomegalovirus exposure and HLA in healthy donors. Trimming left V 3 bases short and J 0 bases short, with 12 bases between. This CDR3 is 16 amino acids long. Germline V CDR1 and CDR2: GTSNPN, SVGIG (reference sequence). The PCR employed 60 Vbeta primers together with 13 Jbeta primers. Libraries were prepared by immunoSEQ multiplex PCR; TCRdb keeps only in-frame clonotypes and omits some of them. The table lists 150,000 to 180,000 clones, 75% to 85% of them singletons, with 4.5% to 7% in the top ten. Specimen: PBMCs. V usage is TRBV30 and J usage is TRBJ2-6, with D unresolved. The clonotype was recovered from a woman between 40 and 55 years old in good health and CMV-seropositive. The CDR3 DNA reads as TGTGCCTGGAGGGCGACGGGTCTCTCTGGGGCCAACGTCCTGACTTTC. This encodes CAWRATGLSGANVLTF.